The clone carrying this TCR beta chain was seen repeatedly, ten times or more. Its antigen remains unidentified. TCRdb reprocessed the RT-PCR reads with MiXCR, giving one entry per CDR3 protein. Of more than 550,000 distinct CDR3 sequences in the sample, 12% are singletons; the top ten hold roughly 10%. These data originate in a study of response to subunit inactivated influenza vaccine. Study-wide results and caveats: Authors suggested seasonal influenza vaccinations each recruit few new T cells.

Sequencing was performed on PBMCs from blood, taken on the day of vaccination. This clonotype was obtained from a man aged 50 to 59 who received an inactivated influenza vaccine.

CDR3 in DNA: TGTGCCAGCAGTTACGGACAGGCCTCGCCCCAGCATTTT. Protein product: CASSYGQASPQHF. The J gene is TRBJ1-5, the V gene TRBV6-2 or TRBV6-3; 7 bases line up with TRBD1. CDR3 length: 13 amino acids. Germline lookup yields CDR1 MNHEY and CDR2 SVGEGT. J gave up 9 bases and V 2 bases, and 4 bases lay outside the gene matches.